This T cell receptor beta chain derives from a study of blood T cell repertoires in COVID-19. Data came from immunoSEQ multiplex PCR; TCRdb stores just in-frame clones and leaves some out. Of about 130,000 clones listed, about four fifths were seen once; the top ten hold about 3%. Of note for this clone: Other DNA sequences in the sample encode the same CDR3.

Sequenced: peripheral blood. This clonotype was sampled from an elderly woman with acute or convalescent COVID-19.

DNA for the CDR3: TGCGCCAGCAGCCTAGGGACAGGTGGCAATCAGCCCCAGCATTTT. This codes for CASSLGTGGNQPQHF. The J gene is TRBJ1-5, the V gene TRBV5-1; 8 nucleotides align to TRBD1. The CDR3 covers 15 residues. After removal of 4 bases from V and 2 bases from J, the junction contained 5 bases not matched to a gene. CDR1 is SGHRS, CDR2 YFSETQ, per germline.